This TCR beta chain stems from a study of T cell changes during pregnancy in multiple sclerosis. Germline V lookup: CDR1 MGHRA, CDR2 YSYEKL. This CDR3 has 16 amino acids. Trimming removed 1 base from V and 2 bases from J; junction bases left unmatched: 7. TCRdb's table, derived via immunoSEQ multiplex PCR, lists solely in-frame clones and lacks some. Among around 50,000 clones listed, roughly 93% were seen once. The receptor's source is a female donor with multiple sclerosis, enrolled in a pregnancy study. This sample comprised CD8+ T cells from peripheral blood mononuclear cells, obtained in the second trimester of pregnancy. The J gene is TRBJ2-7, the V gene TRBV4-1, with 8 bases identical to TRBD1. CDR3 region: CASSQGGVTGAYEQYF. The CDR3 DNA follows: TGCGCCAGCAGCCAAGGAGGGGTGACAGGGGCCTACGAGCAGTACTTC.